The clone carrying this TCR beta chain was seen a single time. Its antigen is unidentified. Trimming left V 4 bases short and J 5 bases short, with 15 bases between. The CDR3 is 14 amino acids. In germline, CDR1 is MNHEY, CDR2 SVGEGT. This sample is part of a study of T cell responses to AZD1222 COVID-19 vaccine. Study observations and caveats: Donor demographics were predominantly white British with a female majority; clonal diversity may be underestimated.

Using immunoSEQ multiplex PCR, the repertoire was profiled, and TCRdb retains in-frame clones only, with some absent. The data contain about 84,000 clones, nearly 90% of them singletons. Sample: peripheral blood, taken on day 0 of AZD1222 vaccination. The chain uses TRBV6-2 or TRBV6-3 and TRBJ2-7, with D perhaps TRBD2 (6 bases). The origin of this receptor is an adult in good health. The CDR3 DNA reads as TGTGCCAGCAGTTCCCCTCCGGGGGACCACGAGCAGTACTTC. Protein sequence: CASSSPPGDHEQYF.